This T cell receptor (beta chain) appears in the sequencing data of a study of CD8+ T cells in alopecia areata. Findings and limits, study-wide: Sharing of TCRs across patients appeared less clear than in mice, possibly for HLA-related reasons. On tofacitinib, scalp clonality and expanded CD8+ clones among top 100 fell significantly.

The CDR3 loop spans 14 amino acids. Germline CDR1 GTSNPN, CDR2 SVGIG (reference sequence). V trimming: 4 bases; J trimming: 2 bases; junction bases outside the gene matches: 5. The sample's treatment: oral pan-JAK inhibitor, 5-10 mg twice daily. Peripheral blood and lesional scalp punch biopsies came from alopecia areata patients. Sorting from PBMCs produced CD4+ and CD8+ T cells. A remark on this clone: Its specificity is unknown.

Once RNA had been extracted, it was reverse transcribed into cDNA to act as the sequencing template. Repertoires were generated with immunoSEQ multiplex PCR, while TCRdb's copy carries only in-frame clones and drops some. Of hundreds of thousands of clones listed, roughly 66% are singletons. This TCR was sampled from a human donor with alopecia areata. V usage is TRBV30 and J usage is TRBJ2-7; 10 bases match TRBD2. The source was CD4+ T cells sorted from blood, collected at approximately week 44, from a patient treated with tofacitinib. The CDR3 reads CAWTASGGTYEQYF. CDR3 coding DNA: TGTGCCTGGACCGCTAGCGGGGGAACCTACGAGCAGTACTTC. Supplemented by reference TRBV30 and TRBJ2-7, the full variable domain reads SQTIHQWPATLVQPVGSPLSLECTVEGTSNPNLYWYRQAAGRGLQLLFYSVGIGQISSEVPQNLSASRPQDRQFILSSKKLLLSDSGFYLCAWTASGGTYEQYFGPGTRLTVT.